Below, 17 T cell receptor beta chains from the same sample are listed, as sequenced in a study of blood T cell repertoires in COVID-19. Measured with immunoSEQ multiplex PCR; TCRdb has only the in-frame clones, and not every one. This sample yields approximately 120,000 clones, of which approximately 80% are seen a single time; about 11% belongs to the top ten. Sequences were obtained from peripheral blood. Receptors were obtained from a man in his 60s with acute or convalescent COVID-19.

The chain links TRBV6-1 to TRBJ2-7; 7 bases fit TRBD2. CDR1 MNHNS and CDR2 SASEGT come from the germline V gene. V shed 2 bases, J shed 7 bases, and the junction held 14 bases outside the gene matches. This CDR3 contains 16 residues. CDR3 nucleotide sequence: TGTGCCAGCAGTGAAACCAGACGGGAGGCCAGGCGGGAGCAGTACTTC. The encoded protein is CASSETRREARREQYF.

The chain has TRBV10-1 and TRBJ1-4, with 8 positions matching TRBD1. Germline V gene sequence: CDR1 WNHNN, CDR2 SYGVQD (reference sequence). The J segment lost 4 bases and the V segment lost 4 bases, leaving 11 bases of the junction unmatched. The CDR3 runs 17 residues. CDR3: CASSADRGVRNNEKLFF. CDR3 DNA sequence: TGCGCCAGCAGTGCCGACAGGGGAGTACGTAATAATGAAAAACTGTTTTTT.

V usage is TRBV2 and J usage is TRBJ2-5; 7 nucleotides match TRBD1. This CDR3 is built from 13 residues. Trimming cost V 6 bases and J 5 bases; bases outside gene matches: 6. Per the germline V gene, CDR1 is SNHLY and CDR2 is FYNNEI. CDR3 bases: TGTGCCAGCAGGGGGACAGTCGGGGAGACCCAGTACTTC. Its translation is CASRGTVGETQYF.

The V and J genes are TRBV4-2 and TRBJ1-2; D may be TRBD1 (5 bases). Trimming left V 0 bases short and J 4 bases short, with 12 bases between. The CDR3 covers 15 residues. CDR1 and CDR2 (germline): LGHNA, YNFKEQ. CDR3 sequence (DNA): TGTGCCAGCAGCCAAGATCCGCGGGGGGTCTATGGCTACACCTTC. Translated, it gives CASSQDPRGVYGYTF.

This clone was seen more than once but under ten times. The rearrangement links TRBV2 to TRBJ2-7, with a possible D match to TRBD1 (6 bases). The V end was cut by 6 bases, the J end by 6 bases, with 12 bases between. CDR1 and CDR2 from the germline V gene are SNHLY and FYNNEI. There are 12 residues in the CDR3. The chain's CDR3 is CASSAVGAEQYF. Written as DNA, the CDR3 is TGTGCCAGCAGCGCCGTGGGGGCCGAGCAGTACTTC. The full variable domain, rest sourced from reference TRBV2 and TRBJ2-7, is EPEVTQTPSHQVTQMGQEVILRCVPISNHLYFYWYRQILGQKVEFLVSFYNNEISEKSEIFDDQFSVERPDGSNFTLKIRSTKLEDSAMYFCASSAVGAEQYFGPGTRLTVT.

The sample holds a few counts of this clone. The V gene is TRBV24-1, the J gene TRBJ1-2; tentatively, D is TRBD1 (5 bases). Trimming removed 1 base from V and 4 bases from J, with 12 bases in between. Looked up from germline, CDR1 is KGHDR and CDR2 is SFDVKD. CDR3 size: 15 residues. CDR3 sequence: CATSDFVGGPYGYTF. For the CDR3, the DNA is TGTGCCACCAGTGATTTTGTGGGGGGACCCTATGGCTACACCTTC.

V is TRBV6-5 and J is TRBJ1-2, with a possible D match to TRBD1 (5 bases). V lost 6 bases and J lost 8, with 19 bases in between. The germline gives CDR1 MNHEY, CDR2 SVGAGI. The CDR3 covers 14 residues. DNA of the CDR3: TGTGCCAGCAGCCCAGACAGAATTACGCTGGGCTACACCTTC. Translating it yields CASSPDRITLGYTF.

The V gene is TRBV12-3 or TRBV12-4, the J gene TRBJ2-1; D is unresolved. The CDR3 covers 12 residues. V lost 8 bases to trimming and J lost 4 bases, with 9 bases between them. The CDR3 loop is CASVPGYNEQFF. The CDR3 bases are TGTGCCAGCGTCCCGGGTTACAATGAGCAGTTCTTC.

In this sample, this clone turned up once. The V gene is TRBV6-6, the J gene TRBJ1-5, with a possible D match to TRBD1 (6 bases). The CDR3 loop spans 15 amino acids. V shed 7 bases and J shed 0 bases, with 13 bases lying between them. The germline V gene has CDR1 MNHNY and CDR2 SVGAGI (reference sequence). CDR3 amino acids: CASKTQGISNQPQHF. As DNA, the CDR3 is TGTGCCAGCAAGACACAGGGAATTAGCAATCAGCCCCAGCATTTT.

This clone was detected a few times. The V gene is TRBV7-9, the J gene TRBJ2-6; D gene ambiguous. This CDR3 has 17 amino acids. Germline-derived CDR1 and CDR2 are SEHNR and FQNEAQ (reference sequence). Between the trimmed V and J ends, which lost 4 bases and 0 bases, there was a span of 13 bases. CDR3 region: CASSSRLTPSGANVLTF. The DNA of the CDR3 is TGTGCCAGCAGCTCCAGATTGACACCCTCTGGGGCCAACGTCCTGACTTTC.

Here the CDR3 DNA reads TGCAGCGTTGAAAGGCAGGGGGGGAACACCGGGGAGCTGTTTTTT. Protein product: CSVERQGGNTGELFF. The chain uses TRBV29-1 and TRBJ2-2; D is perhaps TRBD1 (7 bases). The length of the CDR3 is 15 residues. The germline V gene has CDR1 SQVTM and CDR2 ANQGSEA. V shed 2 bases and J shed 1 base, with 11 bases lying between them.

CDR3 loop: CASSLRSAYQQYF. The CDR3 DNA reads as TGTGCCAGCAGCTTGCGGAGCGCATACCAGCAGTACTTC. The genes are TRBV5-4 and TRBJ2-7; D is ambiguous. CDR1 and CDR2 (germline): SGHNT, YYREEE (reference sequence). V was pared by 1 base and J by 8 bases, with 13 bases between. This CDR3 is 13 amino acids long.

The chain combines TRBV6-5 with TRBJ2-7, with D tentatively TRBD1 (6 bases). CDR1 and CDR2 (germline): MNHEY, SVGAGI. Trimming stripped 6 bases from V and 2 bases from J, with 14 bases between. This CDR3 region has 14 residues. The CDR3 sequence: CASSRQVPAYEQYF. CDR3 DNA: TGTGCCAGCAGCCGACAGGTTCCTGCCTACGAGCAGTACTTC.

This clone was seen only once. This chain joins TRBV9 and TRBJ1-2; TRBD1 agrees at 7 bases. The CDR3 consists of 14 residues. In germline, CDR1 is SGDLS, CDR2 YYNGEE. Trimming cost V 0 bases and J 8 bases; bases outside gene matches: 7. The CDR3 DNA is TGTGCCAGCAGCGTAGTGACAGGGCATTTCGGCTACACCTTC. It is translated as CASSVVTGHFGYTF.

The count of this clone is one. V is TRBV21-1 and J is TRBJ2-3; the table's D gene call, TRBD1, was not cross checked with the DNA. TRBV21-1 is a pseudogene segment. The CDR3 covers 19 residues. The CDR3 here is CASTSTHICDREHTDTQYF. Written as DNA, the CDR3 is TGTGCCAGCACCTCGACTCATATCTGTGACAGGGAGCACACAGATACGCAGTATTTT.

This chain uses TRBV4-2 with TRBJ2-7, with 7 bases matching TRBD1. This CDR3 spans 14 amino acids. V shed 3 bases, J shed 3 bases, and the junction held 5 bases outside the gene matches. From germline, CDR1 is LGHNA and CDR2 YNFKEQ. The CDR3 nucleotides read TGTGCCAGCAGCCAGCCCGGGACAGTCTACGAGCAGTACTTC. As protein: CASSQPGTVYEQYF.

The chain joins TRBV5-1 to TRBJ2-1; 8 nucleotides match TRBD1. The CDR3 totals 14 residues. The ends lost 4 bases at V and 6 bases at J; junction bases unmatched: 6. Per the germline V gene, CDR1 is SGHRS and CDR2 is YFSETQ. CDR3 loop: CASSGGTGTNEQFF. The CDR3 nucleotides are TGCGCCAGCAGCGGCGGGACAGGTACCAATGAGCAGTTCTTC.